This T cell receptor (beta chain) was retrieved from a study of cytomegalovirus exposure and HLA in healthy donors. Study information: Of the donors genotyped, some 400 in all, about 80% fell in the Caucasian-associated ancestry cluster.

The PCR contained 60 Vbeta and 13 Jbeta primers. TCRdb keeps only in-frame clones here, not all; method: immunoSEQ multiplex PCR. Of 150,000 to 200,000 clones listed, over 65% are singletons. Whole-study results and caveats: As immune exposure information, only CMV serostatus was available. V- and J-gene trimming in TCR beta was tied to a missense DCLRE1C variant by an analysis performed later.

The CDR3 length is 17 residues. Germline values: CDR1 ENHRY, CDR2 SYGVKD. Losses at the gene ends were 0 bases for V and 5 bases for J; bases not matched to a gene: 11. To note about this clone: Its cognate antigen is unknown.

The origin of this receptor is a boy aged 2 to 10 in good health and CMV-seronegative. The chain employs TRBV10-3 and TRBJ2-3; 7 bases agree with TRBD2. Sequencing was performed on PBMCs. CDR3 sequence reads: CAISESLRDYPQDTQYF. The CDR3 nucleotides read TGTGCCATCAGTGAGTCGTTGAGGGACTACCCTCAAGATACGCAGTATTTT.